The 10 T cell receptor beta chains below all came from one sample that was sequenced in a study of blood T cell repertoires in COVID-19. The assay was immunoSEQ multiplex PCR, and TCRdb's table has in-frame clones only and misses some. The sample yields 150,000 to 200,000 clones, 70% to 90% seen once. Material for sequencing was PBMCs or T cells enriched from blood (not recorded which). The receptors were gathered from a woman younger than 30 who had recovered from COVID-19.

The CDR3 here is CASTTGVNTEAFF. CDR3 in DNA: TGTGCCAGCACAACAGGGGTGAACACTGAAGCTTTCTTT. This sequence joins TRBV2 and TRBJ1-1; 7 bases agree with TRBD1. Germline trimming cut 7 bases from V and 0 bases from J; bases unmatched to any gene: 2. Per germline, CDR1 SNHLY and CDR2 FYNNEI. This CDR3 is built from 13 residues.

The chain uses TRBV6-1 and TRBJ2-3; D ambiguous. The V end lost 0 bases, the J end lost 5 bases, and 6 bases lay between the germline ends. Germline V gene sequence: CDR1 MNHNS, CDR2 SASEGT. CDR3 length: 13 residues. CDR3: CASSEALRDTQYF. As DNA, the CDR3 is TGTGCCAGCAGTGAAGCGCTTAGAGATACGCAGTATTTT.

The gene calls are TRBV24-1 and TRBJ1-2, with D possibly TRBD1 on 6 matching bases. The CDR3 has 17 amino acids. CDR1 and CDR2 from the germline V gene are KGHDR and SFDVKD. The V gene lost 4 bases and the J gene lost 4 bases, with 21 bases spanning the gap. DNA for the CDR3: TGTGCCACCAGTGACCCGGGAAAAGGGGGAGAGAGCTATGGCTACACCTTC. Translated: CATSDPGKGGESYGYTF.

The V and J genes are TRBV6-5 and TRBJ2-1; TRBD2 aligns across 8 bases. Germline V gives CDR1 MNHEY, CDR2 SVGAGI. V dropped 7 bases and J dropped 9; count of bases not matched to a gene: 5. The CDR3 has 12 amino acids. The CDR3 region has the DNA TGTGCCAGCAAGAGGACTAGCACTGAGCAGTTCTTC. Its protein is CASKRTSTEQFF.

V and J are TRBV6-1 and TRBJ1-4; D gene unclear. This CDR3 is built from 15 residues. The germline CDR1 and CDR2 sequences are MNHNS and SASEGT. V was shortened by 0 bases and J by 6 bases, with 11 bases between the two germline ends. CDR3 coding DNA: TGTGCCAGCAGTGAAGCGCTGGTCCGGGATGAAAAACTGTTTTTT. It encodes CASSEALVRDEKLFF.

There are a few counts of this clone. The rearrangement uses TRBV7-9 and TRBJ1-6; D remains unclear. Germline V CDR1 and CDR2: SEHNR, FQNEAQ (reference sequence). V lost 5 bases and J 13 bases, leaving 12 bases between the germline ends. The CDR3 is made up of 12 amino acids. The CDR3 here is CASSRGLRPLHF. The CDR3 DNA reads TGTGCCAGCAGCCGAGGACTTCGTCCCCTCCACTTT.

A note on this clone: The same CDR3 can be traced to other DNA sequences in this sample. The V gene is TRBV11-2, the J gene TRBJ2-1, with TRBD1 identical over 7 bases. CDR3 size: 14 residues. Germline V gene lookup returns CDR1 SGHAT and CDR2 FQNNGV. V shed 5 bases, J shed 2 bases, and the junction held 3 bases outside the gene matches. The CDR3, as DNA: TGTGCCAGCAGCCCCGGGACAGCCTACAATGAGCAGTTCTTC. It translates to CASSPGTAYNEQFF.

The chain is built from TRBV5-6 and TRBJ2-1; D possibly corresponds to TRBD1 (5 bases). The CDR3 contains 12 residues. Germline V lookup: CDR1 SGHDT, CDR2 YYEEEE. V was shortened by 0 bases and J by 12 bases, with 10 bases between the two germline ends. As DNA, the CDR3 is TGTGCCAGCAGCTTGGACAGGAAGAGGCAGTTCTTC. The encoded protein is CASSLDRKRQFF.

This rearrangement joins TRBV27 to TRBJ2-3; possibly TRBD2 for D (6 bases). CDR3 length: 13 amino acids. Trimming removed 1 base from V and 6 bases from J, with 8 bases in between. Germline V CDR1 and CDR2: MNHEY, SMNVEV (reference sequence). CDR3 nucleotides: TGTGCCAGCAGTTTATTTGGGGGGGATACGCAGTATTTT. Encoded protein: CASSLFGGDTQYF.

The CDR3: CASSHRDRGNGYTF. CDR3 DNA sequence: TGTGCCAGCAGCCACAGGGACAGGGGGAATGGCTACACCTTC. V is TRBV3-1 (or the pseudogene TRBV3-2) and J is TRBJ1-2, with 11 bases aligning to TRBD1. Germline lookup yields CDR1 LGHDT and CDR2 YNNKEL (reference sequence). This CDR3 contains 14 residues. V shed 3 bases and J 6 bases; nucleotides not matched to a gene: 3.